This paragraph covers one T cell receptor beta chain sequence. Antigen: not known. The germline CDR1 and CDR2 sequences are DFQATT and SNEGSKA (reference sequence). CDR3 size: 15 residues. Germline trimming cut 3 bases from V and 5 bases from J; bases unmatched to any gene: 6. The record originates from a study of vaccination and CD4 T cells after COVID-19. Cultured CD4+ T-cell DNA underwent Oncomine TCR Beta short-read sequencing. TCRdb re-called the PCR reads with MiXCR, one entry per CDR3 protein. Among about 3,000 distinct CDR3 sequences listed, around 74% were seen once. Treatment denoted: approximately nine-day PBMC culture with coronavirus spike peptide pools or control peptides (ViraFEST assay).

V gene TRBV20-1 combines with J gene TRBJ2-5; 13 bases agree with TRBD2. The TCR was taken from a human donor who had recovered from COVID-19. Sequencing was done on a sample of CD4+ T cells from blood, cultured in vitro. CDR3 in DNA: TGCAGTGCTAGGGGACTAGCGGGGCTGGGGGAGACCCAGTACTTC. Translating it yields CSARGLAGLGETQYF.